The 24 T cell receptor beta chains below all came from one sample that was sequenced in a study of identical twins. TCRdb used MiXCR to reprocess the 5' RACE reads, holding one entry per CDR3 protein. Of around 650,000 distinct CDR3 sequences detected, about 7.1% appear once; the ten largest clones hold 1.6%. A further study also used this sample, focusing on yellow fever vaccine responses in identical twins.

Input material: PBMCs. The receptors derive from a woman aged 18 to 35 in good health.

There are many counts of this clonotype. V and J are TRBV4-2 and TRBJ1-5; 9 nucleotides agree with TRBD1. The CDR3 covers 15 residues. Trimming at V came to 0 bases and at J to 4 bases, leaving 1 base not matched to a gene. CDR1 and CDR2 from the germline V gene are LGHNA and YNFKEQ. CDR3 sequence reads: CASSQDGQGNQPQHF. As DNA, the CDR3 is TGTGCCAGCAGCCAAGATGGACAGGGGAATCAGCCCCAGCATTTT.

This clonotype was found a few times. The chain joins TRBV24-1 to TRBJ2-1, with unresolved D. Germline assignment: CDR1 KGHDR and CDR2 SFDVKD. V lost 1 base and J 5 bases, leaving 14 bases between the germline ends. This CDR3 is built from 16 residues. The CDR3 loop reads CATSDFTGEENNEQFF. CDR3 nucleotides: TGTGCCACCAGTGATTTTACGGGTGAGGAAAACAATGAGCAGTTCTTC.

This clonotype showed up many times. The rearrangement uses TRBV12-3 or TRBV12-4 and TRBJ1-2, with D possibly being TRBD1 (6 bases). This CDR3 comprises 14 residues. The V end lost 7 bases, the J end lost 4 bases, and 16 bases lay between the germline ends. CDR3 sequence (DNA): TGTGCCAGCACTCCTTCGGGGGGCCGCTATGGCTACACCTTC. This encodes CASTPSGGRYGYTF.

The chain has TRBV7-9 and TRBJ2-5, with D maybe TRBD1 (5 bases). Trimming cost V 3 bases and J 9 bases, with 17 bases left between them. Germline values: CDR1 SEHNR, CDR2 FQNEAQ (reference sequence). CDR3 size: 14 residues. CDR3 nucleotides: TGTGCCAGCAGCTTTCCGACAGTAAGAGATCCCCAGTACTTC. Amino acids: CASSFPTVRDPQYF. Full variable domain (remainder filled in from reference TRBV7-9 and TRBJ2-5): DTGVSQNPRHKITKRGQNVTFRCDPISEHNRLYWYRQTLGQGPEFLTYFQNEAQLEKSRLLSDRFSAERPKGSFSTLEIQRTEQGDSAMYLCASSFPTVRDPQYFGPGTRLLVL.

This clonotype was recorded many times. The chain recombines TRBV29-1 with TRBJ2-1; D unclear. The ends were cut back, 7 bases at V and 4 bases at J, with 11 bases in the middle. The length of the CDR3 is 12 residues. Germline V gives CDR1 SQVTM, CDR2 ANQGSEA. In nucleotides, the CDR3 is TGCAGCGGCGAAACAGAGTACAATGAGCAGTTCTTC. It yields the protein CSGETEYNEQFF.

This clonotype has just a few counts. The chain combines TRBV12-3 or TRBV12-4 with TRBJ2-5; the D call may be TRBD1 or TRBD2 (5 bases each). The CDR3 consists of 15 residues. V lost 5 bases, J lost 1 base, and 14 bases lay in between. In nucleotides, the CDR3 is TGTGCCAGCAGTCTCCTTGGGACGCTCCAAGAGACCCAGTACTTC. Its translation: CASSLLGTLQETQYF.

There are a few counts of this clonotype. This rearrangement joins TRBV2 to TRBJ1-4; TRBD1 might be the D (5 bases). CDR3 length equals 16 residues. Germline CDR1 SNHLY, CDR2 FYNNEI. Between the trimmed V and J ends, which lost 7 bases and 7 bases, there was a span of 22 bases. CDR3 DNA sequence: TGTGCCAGCATCCTGGGCTTTGGCAGGGTCGTTGAAAAACTGTTTTTT. Its protein is CASILGFGRVVEKLFF.

The V and J genes are TRBV12-3 or TRBV12-4 and TRBJ1-2; maybe TRBD1 (5 bases). CDR3 length: 15 amino acids. V lost 1 base to trimming and J lost 4 bases, with 13 bases between them. The CDR3 nucleotides are TGTGCCAGCAGTTTAGGGGACCCAGCTGTCTATGGCTACACCTTC. Protein product: CASSLGDPAVYGYTF.

This clonotype came up a few times. This chain joins TRBV5-1 and TRBJ1-1, with D maybe TRBD1 (6 bases). Trimming left V 2 bases short and J 2 bases short, with 13 bases between. There are 15 residues in the CDR3. Per germline, CDR1 SGHRS and CDR2 YFSETQ. The CDR3 spells CASSLAGVSNTEAFF. The CDR3 DNA reads TGCGCCAGCAGCTTAGCAGGGGTTTCAAACACTGAAGCTTTCTTT.

This clonotype has at least ten counts. The chain recombines TRBV12-3 or TRBV12-4 with TRBJ1-5, with D perhaps matching TRBD1 (6 bases). The CDR3 contains 14 residues. Between the trimmed V and J ends, which lost 7 bases and 8 bases, there was a span of 18 bases. CDR3 loop: CASTGQTSGKPQHF. The DNA for the CDR3 is TGTGCCAGCACAGGACAGACCTCGGGTAAGCCCCAGCATTTT.

In its sample, this clonotype was seen many times. The chain links TRBV5-1 to TRBJ2-1; 14 bases fit TRBD2. The CDR3 extends over 16 amino acids. Germline V CDR1 and CDR2: SGHRS, YFSETQ. With V trimmed by 4 bases and J by 5 bases, 5 bases remained unmatched. The CDR3 DNA reads as TGCGCCAGCAGCCGACTAGCGGGAGGGCGGGACAATGAGCAGTTCTTC. Translating gives CASSRLAGGRDNEQFF.

This clonotype was recorded many times. The V call is TRBV11-3, the J call TRBJ1-1; D gene uncertain. This CDR3 comprises 11 residues. Looked up from germline, CDR1 is SGHNT and CDR2 is YENEEA. Trimming shortened V by 2 bases and J by 7 bases, and 5 bases separated the two germline ends. This CDR3 reads CASSLSGEAFF. The CDR3 nucleotides read TGTGCCAGCAGCTTAAGCGGTGAAGCTTTCTTT.

In this sample, this clonotype turned up many times. The junction differs from germline at one of its ends, possibly a read error. The chain has TRBV3-1 and TRBJ1-4; maybe TRBD1 (5 bases). This CDR3 spans 13 amino acids. Per germline, CDR1 LGHDT and CDR2 YNNKEL (reference sequence). For the CDR3, the DNA is TGTGCCAGCAGCCAATCCAATTATGCAGGGATTGAATTT. Encoded protein: CASSQSNYAGIEF.

This clonotype was counted between two and nine times. The chain employs TRBV7-9 and TRBJ2-1; perhaps D is TRBD1 or TRBD2 (5 bases each). Germline loops: CDR1 SEHNR, CDR2 FQNEAQ (reference sequence). The V end was cut by 1 base, the J end by 9 bases, with 13 bases between. CDR3 size: 14 residues. CDR3 loop: CASSLVATVAEQFF. CDR3 DNA sequence: TGTGCCAGCAGCTTAGTAGCGACAGTCGCTGAGCAGTTCTTC.

This clonotype was picked up many times. The V and J genes are TRBV6-5 and TRBJ1-5; D is uncertain. Trimming left V 4 bases short and J 5 bases short, with 12 bases between. This CDR3 region has 14 residues. Germline CDR1 MNHEY, CDR2 SVGAGI. The CDR3 reads CASSSRGRDQPQHF. CDR3 nucleotides: TGTGCCAGCAGTTCCCGGGGTCGGGATCAGCCCCAGCATTTT.

The chain is built from TRBV12-3 or TRBV12-4 and TRBJ2-5, with TRBD1 matching 7 bases. The CDR3 totals 15 residues. With 6 bases clipped from V and 1 base from J, the junction kept 8 bases outside the gene matches. Here the CDR3 DNA reads TGTGCCAGCAGACGCAACAGGGGTGGCCAAGAGACCCAGTACTTC. This codes for CASRRNRGGQETQYF.

The genes are TRBV6-2 or TRBV6-3 and TRBJ1-1; 8 bases are a match to TRBD1. V lost 5 bases, J lost 5 bases, and 7 bases stayed unmatched. Germline lookup yields CDR1 MNHEY and CDR2 SVGEGT. The CDR3 spans 14 residues. The CDR3 here is CASSRSTGGTEAFF. CDR3 bases: TGTGCCAGCAGTCGATCAACAGGGGGGACTGAAGCTTTCTTT.

This clonotype was seen repeatedly, ten times or more. The CDR3 coding sequence is TGCAGCGTTGAAGATGGGATCCCCCGGGGCTACACCTTC. As protein: CSVEDGIPRGYTF. The gene calls are TRBV29-1 and TRBJ1-2, with D unresolved. The CDR3 totals 13 residues. The germline V gene encodes CDR1 SQVTM and CDR2 ANQGSEA. V lost 0 bases, J lost 8 bases, and 13 bases lay in between.

This clonotype showed up just a few times. The rearrangement links TRBV24-1 to TRBJ2-1; the match to TRBD2 covers 8 bases. Losses at the gene ends were 4 bases for V and 8 bases for J; bases not matched to a gene: 9. The CDR3 has 15 amino acids. The germline CDR1 and CDR2 sequences are KGHDR and SFDVKD. Written as DNA, the CDR3 is TGTGCCACCAGTGACATTGGGACTAGTCGGGATGAGCAGTTCTTC. It specifies CATSDIGTSRDEQFF.

The genes are TRBV12-3 or TRBV12-4 and TRBJ1-1, with TRBD1 matching 9 bases. The CDR3 is made up of 14 amino acids. Trimming took 2 bases from V and 5 from J; bases not matched to a gene: 3. Here the CDR3 reads CASSLRTGATEAFF. For the CDR3, the DNA is TGTGCCAGCAGTTTAAGGACAGGGGCTACTGAAGCTTTCTTT.

This clonotype appeared many times. This rearrangement joins TRBV28 to TRBJ2-3, with 8 bases aligning to TRBD1. V lost 5 bases to trimming and J lost 2 bases; unmatched junction nucleotides: 6. Germline CDR1 is MDHEN and CDR2 is SYDVKM. This CDR3 has 15 residues. The CDR3 is CASSGTGLDTDTQYF. The CDR3 DNA reads as TGTGCCAGCAGTGGGACAGGCTTAGACACAGATACGCAGTATTTT.

V is TRBV6-4 and J is TRBJ2-1; D is ambiguous. The V end lost 2 bases, the J end lost 9 bases, and 11 bases lay between the germline ends. CDR1 is MRHNA, CDR2 SNTAGT, per germline. The CDR3 loop spans 13 amino acids. The CDR3 nucleotides read TGTGCCAGCAGTGACCTCGATGAGACTGAGCAGTTCTTC. It yields the protein CASSDLDETEQFF.

The gene calls are TRBV5-1 and TRBJ2-2; the D gene is possibly TRBD2 (5 bases). Germline CDR1 reads SGHRS; CDR2 reads YFSETQ. CDR3 length: 15 residues. V gave up 4 bases and J gave up 4 bases, with 14 bases separating them. The CDR3 nucleotides are TGCGCCAGCAGCAGTAGCGTTGGAAGCACCGGGGAGCTGTTTTTT. Its translation: CASSSSVGSTGELFF.

This clonotype was found many times. The chain joins TRBV24-1 to TRBJ1-4; D gene uncertain. The V end lost 9 bases, the J end lost 8 bases, and 21 bases lay between the germline ends. In germline, CDR1 is KGHDR, CDR2 SFDVKD. The CDR3 contains 15 residues. The CDR3: CATQGRGSPKEKLFF. The DNA for the CDR3 is TGTGCCACCCAAGGTCGGGGTTCTCCGAAGGAAAAACTGTTTTTT.